The entry below gives a single T cell receptor (beta chain) sequence along with its context. TCRdb re-derived calls from the 5' RACE reads in MiXCR, one entry per CDR3 protein. Here the sample spans approximately 350,000 distinct CDR3 sequences, 20% to 25% being singletons. The sample comes from a study of CD8 T cells in ankylosing spondylitis. This CDR3 is 15 amino acids long. Per the germline V gene, CDR1 is MGHRA and CDR2 is YSYEKL. Trimming removed 5 bases from V and 4 bases from J; junction bases left unmatched: 5. The V and J genes are TRBV4-1 and TRBJ2-2; 9 bases line up with TRBD1. Material for sequencing was blood, either unsorted or a sorted T cell fraction (not recorded which). This TCR was recovered from a male donor with ankylosing spondylitis or in good health (not recorded which). The CDR3 bases are TGCGCCAGCAGCACCGGGGACAGGGTCACCGGGGAGCTGTTTTTT. Protein sequence: CASSTGDRVTGELFF.